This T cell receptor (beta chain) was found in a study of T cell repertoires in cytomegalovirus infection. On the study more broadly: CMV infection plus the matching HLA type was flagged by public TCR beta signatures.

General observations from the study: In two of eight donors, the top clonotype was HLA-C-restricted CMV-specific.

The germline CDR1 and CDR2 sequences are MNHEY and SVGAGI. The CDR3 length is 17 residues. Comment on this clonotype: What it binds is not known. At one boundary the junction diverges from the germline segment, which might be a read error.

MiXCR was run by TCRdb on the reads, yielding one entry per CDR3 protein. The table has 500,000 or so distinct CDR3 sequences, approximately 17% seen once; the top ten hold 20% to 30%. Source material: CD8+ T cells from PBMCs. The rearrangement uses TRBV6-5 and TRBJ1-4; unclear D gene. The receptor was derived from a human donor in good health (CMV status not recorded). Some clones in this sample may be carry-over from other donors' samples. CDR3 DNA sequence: TGTGCCCGCAGTTACTCATCCGCTGGACCCGGGGAGGATAAACTGTTTTTT. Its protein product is CARSYSSAGPGEDKLFF.